This T cell receptor (beta chain) was obtained from a study of beta chain features in type 1 diabetes. Study observations and caveats: Type 1 diabetes patients showed a moderate but significant shortening of TCRB CDR3s in all four CD4+ subsets. Sequencing of cDNA might inflate the share of cells that strongly express TCR.

Sequencing targeted expressed TCRB transcripts, as all isolated RNA had been reverse transcribed. Libraries were prepared by immunoSEQ multiplex PCR; TCRdb keeps only in-frame clonotypes and omits some of them. This sample has fewer than 400,000 clones, with approximately 9.9% found just once. Trimming stripped 8 bases from V and 6 bases from J, with 13 bases between. This CDR3 comprises 12 residues. Looked up from germline, CDR1 is MNHEY and CDR2 is SVGAGI. This clone was seen a few times. Its antigen is not known. This chain joins TRBV6-5 and TRBJ1-1; D ambiguous. The sequence was obtained from a man aged 30 to 45 with type 1 diabetes. The material sequenced was central memory CD4+ T cells from blood. CDR3 DNA sequence: TGTGCCAGCTCTTGGTTATCCGCTGAAGCTTTCTTT. This sequence encodes CASSWLSAEAFF.